In its sample, the clone carrying this TCR beta chain was seen a few times. Its target is unknown. The PCR contained 60 Vbeta and 13 Jbeta primers. Only in-frame clones appear in the TCRdb table, and some are missing; sequencing was by immunoSEQ multiplex PCR. The sample lists about 130,000 clones, roughly three quarters occurring once. This sample is drawn from a study of cytomegalovirus exposure and HLA in healthy donors. Broader study findings: Sequence variants that were highly shared formed a cluster that was likely a sequencing artifact.

Between the trimmed V and J ends, which lost 4 bases and 6 bases, there was a span of 15 bases. The CDR3 consists of 14 residues. Germline CDR1 MGHRA, CDR2 YSYEKL. This sequence joins TRBV4-1 and TRBJ2-5; weak D call: TRBD1 (6 bases). Sequenced input: PBMCs. The TCR sequence derives from a woman younger than 45 in good health and CMV-seronegative. The CDR3 reads CASSPRQGKQTQYF. Here the CDR3 DNA reads TGCGCCAGCAGCCCCCGGCAGGGGAAACAGACCCAGTACTTC.